The clone carrying this T cell receptor (beta chain) was observed a single time. The CDR3 consists of 12 residues. The V segment lost 3 bases and the J segment 10 bases; nucleotides outside the gene matches: 4. In germline, CDR1 is SGHTS, CDR2 YDEGEE. The data belong to a study of radiotherapy plus CTLA-4 blockade in lung cancer. The protocol was immunoSEQ multiplex PCR, while the TCRdb copy is restricted to in-frame clones and leaves out a portion. This sample has around 100,000 clones, with roughly 74% found just once. The material was peripheral blood, obtained from a patient treated with radiotherapy plus ipilimumab. This TCR was recovered from a human donor with non-small cell lung cancer who had a partial response to radiotherapy plus ipilimumab. Some clones in this sample may be carry-over from other donors' samples. The chain recombines TRBV5-8 with TRBJ2-3; 8 bases are shared with TRBD2. The CDR3 nucleotides are TGTGCCAGCAGCTACCCGGGACTAGCGCAGTATTTT. Translation gives CASSYPGLAQYF. Using reference TRBV5-8 and TRBJ2-3 for the parts outside the CDR3, the full variable domain is EAGVTQSPTHLIKTRGQQATLRCSPISGHTSVYWYQQALGLGLQFLLWYDEGEERNRGNFPPRFSGRQFPNYSSELNVNALELEDSALYLCASSYPGLAQYFGPGTRLTVL.